Only a few counts were recorded for the clone carrying this TCR beta chain. These data originate in a study of T cells in Graves' hyperthyroidism and ophthalmopathy. RNA transcripts provided the source from which TCR beta CDR3 regions were amplified. The study used the HTBI primer set for a first-round RT-PCR of the TCR CDR3. MiXCR, applied by TCRdb to the multiplex PCR reads, yields one record per CDR3 protein. The data hold hundreds of thousands of distinct CDR3 sequences, with around 21% observed a single time. V gave up 3 bases and J gave up 5 bases; unmatched junction bases: 10. The CDR3 has 16 residues. In germline, CDR1 is SGHNT, CDR2 YYREEE (reference sequence).

This chain uses TRBV5-4 with TRBJ2-1, with 8 bases fitting TRBD1. Sequenced material: blood. The sequence derives from a man aged 30-40 years with Graves' ophthalmopathy. The CDR3: CASSSGVGTGHNEQFF. In nucleotides, the CDR3 is TGTGCCAGCAGCTCGGGGGTAGGGACAGGCCACAATGAGCAGTTCTTC.